The present T cell receptor beta chain was sequenced within a study of memory CD4+ T cells and cytomegalovirus serostatus. Study details: Donors were healthy Belgian adults, fewer than ten CMV seropositive and some 24 seronegative.

This CDR3 has 14 amino acids. V was cut by 3 bases and J by 9 bases, with 16 bases left in between. Germline V gene data show CDR1 as SGDLS and CDR2 as YYNGEE. The sort gate was single viable CD3+CD4+CD8-CD45RO+ cells for memory CD4+ T cells. CMV serostatus came from serum IgG against pp150, pp28, p38, p52. Data came from immunoSEQ multiplex PCR; TCRdb stores just in-frame clones and leaves some out. The sample yields about 25,000 clones, approximately 71% seen once. This chain uses TRBV9 with TRBJ2-1; D is possibly TRBD1 or TRBD2 (5 bases each). The sequencing input was memory CD4+ T cells from blood. This clonotype was obtained from an adult in good health and CMV-seronegative. The CDR3 coding sequence is TGTGCCAGCAGCGAGAGGGGTAACAGTGGTGAGCAGTTCTTC. Its protein is CASSERGNSGEQFF.